Shown below are 10 T cell receptor beta chains from a single sample sequenced in a study of graft-versus-host responses after intestinal transplantation. Libraries were prepared by immunoSEQ multiplex PCR; TCRdb keeps only in-frame clonotypes and omits some of them. The repertoire holds 57,000 or so clones, with about 93% as singletons. The material was PBMCs, obtained about 120 days after intestinal transplantation. These receptors came from a human patient who received an intestinal transplant, so some T cells may come from the graft donor.

As for this clone: The junction differs from germline at one of its ends, possibly a read error. The CDR3 here is CASSEETGLSGDTQYF. The DNA of the CDR3 is TGTGCCAGCAGCGAAGAAACAGGGCTATCGGGGGATACGCAGTATTTT. This chain joins TRBV4-2 and TRBJ2-3, with D possibly matching TRBD1 (6 bases). Germline V gene sequence: CDR1 LGHNA, CDR2 YNFKEQ. CDR3 length: 16 amino acids.

The chain has TRBV10-3 and TRBJ2-3, with 8 nucleotides matching TRBD2. The length of the CDR3 is 14 residues. J was trimmed by 4 bases and V by 7 bases; bases with no gene match: 7. CDR1 ENHRY and CDR2 SYGVKD come from the germline V gene. Here the CDR3 DNA reads TGTGCCATCAATCGGGGGGGCAACCCAGATACGCAGTATTTT. It encodes CAINRGGNPDTQYF.

This chain connects TRBV29-1 to TRBJ1-2, with D possibly TRBD1 on 6 matching bases. From germline, CDR1 is SQVTM and CDR2 ANQGSEA. The CDR3 has 15 residues. Trimming shortened V by 0 bases and J by 5 bases, and 16 bases separated the two germline ends. The CDR3 DNA follows: TGCAGCGTTGAAGATAGAGGGACATCGGGGTATGGCTACACCTTC. As protein: CSVEDRGTSGYGYTF.

The V and J genes are TRBV18 and TRBJ1-6; 12 bases match TRBD1. This CDR3 spans 17 amino acids. Trimming took 6 bases from V and 9 from J; bases not matched to a gene: 12. From germline, CDR1 is KGHSH and CDR2 LQKENI. DNA of the CDR3: TGTGCCAGCTCGAGAACCGGGACAGGGGGCGACGTTTCACCCCTCCACTTT. Protein sequence: CASSRTGTGGDVSPLHF.

The V call is TRBV12-2, the J call TRBJ2-7; whether TRBD2, the table's D call, matches the DNA was not checked. TRBV12-2 represents a pseudogene. The CDR3 contains 18 residues. CDR3 region: CASRFAGTSGRGTYEQYF. The CDR3 DNA follows: TGTGCAAGTCGCTTCGCCGGGACTAGCGGGAGGGGTACCTACGAGCAGTACTTC.

The sample holds a few counts of this clone. CDR3: CASSGTGFEDSGNTIYF. The CDR3 DNA is TGTGCCAGCAGCGGGACAGGTTTCGAAGACTCTGGAAACACCATATATTTT. The J gene is TRBJ1-3, the V gene TRBV7-9; 8 bases match TRBD1. V shed 5 bases and J 0 bases; nucleotides not matched to a gene: 9. Per germline, CDR1 SEHNR and CDR2 FQNEAQ (reference sequence). This CDR3 contains 17 residues.

The rearrangement links TRBV10-3 to TRBJ2-7, with TRBD2 identical over 7 bases. Germline trimming cut 4 bases from V and 5 bases from J; bases unmatched to any gene: 17. The length of the CDR3 is 17 residues. The germline V gene has CDR1 ENHRY and CDR2 SYGVKD. CDR3 amino acids: CAISAAGYLAVWDEQYF. The CDR3 DNA follows: TGTGCCATCAGTGCCGCAGGGTACCTAGCGGTTTGGGACGAGCAGTACTTC.

V usage is TRBV18 and J usage is TRBJ1-3; D perhaps matches TRBD1 (6 bases). CDR1 KGHSH and CDR2 LQKENI come from the germline V gene. This CDR3 is built from 15 residues. Trimming shortened V by 2 bases and J by 2 bases, and 10 bases separated the two germline ends. The CDR3: CASSPTGQPGNTIYF. CDR3 nucleotides: TGTGCCAGCTCACCAACAGGGCAACCTGGAAACACCATATATTTT.

The chain has TRBV2 and TRBJ1-2; D is uncertain. Germline-derived CDR1 and CDR2 are SNHLY and FYNNEI. The CDR3 covers 13 residues. V lost 7 bases to trimming and J lost 2 bases, with 11 bases between them. The CDR3: CASTLASNYGYTF. DNA for the CDR3: TGTGCCAGCACCCTAGCCTCAAACTATGGCTACACCTTC.

The chain employs TRBV7-6 and TRBJ2-3, with 12 bases that match TRBD1. The junction had 7 bases not matched to a gene; V was cut back by 2 bases and J by 4 bases. Germline CDR1 SGHVS, CDR2 FNYEAQ. The CDR3 contains 17 residues. The CDR3 DNA reads TGTGCCAGCAGCTTATCCCCGGGACAGGGGGCGGCAGATACGCAGTATTTT. Amino acid sequence: CASSLSPGQGAADTQYF.